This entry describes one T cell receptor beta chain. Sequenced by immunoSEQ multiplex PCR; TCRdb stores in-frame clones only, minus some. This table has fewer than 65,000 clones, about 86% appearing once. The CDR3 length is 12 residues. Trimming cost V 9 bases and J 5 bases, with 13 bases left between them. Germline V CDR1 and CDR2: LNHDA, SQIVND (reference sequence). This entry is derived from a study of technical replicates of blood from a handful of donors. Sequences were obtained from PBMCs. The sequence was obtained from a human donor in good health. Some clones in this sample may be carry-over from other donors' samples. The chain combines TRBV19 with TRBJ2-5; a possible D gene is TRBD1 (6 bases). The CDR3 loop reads CASGQRSETQYF. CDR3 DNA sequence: TGTGCCAGCGGACAGCGAAGTGAGACCCAGTACTTC.